This T cell receptor beta chain was found in a study of blood T cell repertoires in COVID-19. For the study at large: The cDNA or gDNA used as material had been derived from T cells, B-cell-depleted T cells, or PBMCs.

The CDR3 is 11 residues long. The germline gives CDR1 ENHRY, CDR2 SYGVKD. V lost 8 bases to trimming and J lost 3 bases, with 8 bases between them. Libraries were prepared by immunoSEQ multiplex PCR; TCRdb keeps only in-frame clonotypes and omits some of them. The table has around 300,000 clones, about 89% seen once. The chain links TRBV10-3 to TRBJ2-7; D unresolved. The specimen sequenced was peripheral blood. This receptor was identified in a man aged 45 to 65 with acute or convalescent COVID-19. The CDR3 sequence: CAISQDYEQYF. Here the CDR3 DNA reads TGTGCCATCTCACAAGACTACGAGCAGTACTTC.